One sample yielded the 16 T cell receptor beta chains listed below, sequenced in a study of blood T cell repertoires in COVID-19. Here immunoSEQ multiplex PCR was the method, and the copy in TCRdb shows in-frame clones only, minus some. The sample lists about 280,000 clones, 88% occurring once. Sample: PBMCs or T cells enriched from blood (not recorded which). These receptors originate from a woman in her sixties in a cohort exposed to, infected with or recovered from COVID-19 (not recorded which).

The V and J genes are TRBV7-9 and TRBJ2-5; TRBD2 is a possible D gene (6 bases). The germline V and J ends were trimmed by 8 bases and 5 bases, with 18 bases remaining between them. This CDR3 comprises 14 residues. The germline V gene has CDR1 SEHNR and CDR2 FQNEAQ (reference sequence). The CDR3, as DNA: TGTGCCAGCTCGGCTCGCGGAGGGTCCGAGACCCAGTACTTC. Its translation is CASSARGGSETQYF.

The chain couples TRBV5-4 to TRBJ2-7, with TRBD1 matching 9 bases. Germline loops: CDR1 SGHNT, CDR2 YYREEE (reference sequence). The CDR3 spans 14 residues. With V trimmed by 0 bases and J by 4 bases, 2 bases remained unmatched. The CDR3: CASSLDRGLYEQYF. CDR3 in DNA: TGTGCCAGCAGCTTGGACAGGGGGCTTTACGAGCAGTACTTC.

V is TRBV7-9 and J is TRBJ2-7; 7 nucleotides agree with TRBD2. The length of the CDR3 is 16 residues. The J segment lost 2 bases and the V segment lost 0 bases, leaving 7 bases of the junction unmatched. The germline gives CDR1 SEHNR, CDR2 FQNEAQ (reference sequence). The chain's CDR3 is CASSLARPSGTYEQYF. In DNA form, the CDR3 reads TGTGCCAGCAGCTTAGCGCGGCCTAGCGGAACCTACGAGCAGTACTTC.

The chain has TRBV28 and TRBJ1-1, with 7 bases identical to TRBD1. The CDR3 contains 14 residues. From germline, CDR1 is MDHEN and CDR2 SYDVKM. J was trimmed by 7 bases and V by 2 bases; bases with no gene match: 7. CDR3 sequence reads: CASSLSRDRHEAFF. Written as DNA, the CDR3 is TGTGCCAGCAGTTTAAGTCGGGACAGACATGAAGCTTTCTTT.

CDR3 bases: TGTGCCAGCACAGGACAGGGGGGCCAGCCCCAGCATTTT. Its translation: CASTGQGGQPQHF. The gene calls are TRBV6-5 and TRBJ1-5; the match to TRBD1 covers 10 bases. There are 13 residues in the CDR3. V shed 7 bases and J 7 bases; nucleotides not matched to a gene: 4. The germline gives CDR1 MNHEY, CDR2 SVGAGI.

The chain couples TRBV19 to TRBJ2-7; 9 bases are shared with TRBD1. Germline loops: CDR1 LNHDA, CDR2 SQIVND (reference sequence). The CDR3 is 14 amino acids. After removal of 3 bases from V and 5 bases from J, the junction contained 5 bases not matched to a gene. The CDR3 here is CASSIRDREDEQYF. DNA of the CDR3: TGTGCCAGTAGTATCCGGGACAGGGAGGACGAGCAGTACTTC. Looking up the rest from reference TRBV19 and TRBJ2-7 gives the full variable domain: DGGITQSPKYLFRKEGQNVTLSCEQNLNHDAMYWYRQDPGQGLRLIYYSQIVNDFQKGDIAEGYSVSREKKESFPLTVTSAQKNPTAFYLCASSIRDREDEQYFGPGTRLTVT.

The J gene is TRBJ2-1, the V gene TRBV10-2; 8 bases map to TRBD1. CDR1 WSHSY and CDR2 SAAADI come from the germline V gene. The CDR3 is 15 residues long. Germline trimming cut 6 bases from V and 6 bases from J; bases unmatched to any gene: 10. DNA of the CDR3: TGCGCCAGCAGACCGACAGGGGATTTGGGCAATGAGCAGTTCTTC. It specifies CASRPTGDLGNEQFF.

J is TRBJ2-3 and V is TRBV4-2, with D possibly TRBD2 on 6 matching bases. The ends were cut back, 4 bases at V and 1 base at J, with 12 bases in the middle. The germline V gene has CDR1 LGHNA and CDR2 YNFKEQ. This CDR3 region has 15 residues. CDR3 nucleotides: TGTGCCAGCAGCCCAGGAGCGGGCGGCACAGATACGCAGTATTTT. The encoded protein is CASSPGAGGTDTQYF.

The J gene is TRBJ2-3, the V gene TRBV6-2 or TRBV6-3, with 13 nucleotides matching TRBD2. Per the germline V gene, CDR1 is MNHEY and CDR2 is SVGEGT. CDR3 size: 16 residues. Trimming at V came to 1 base and at J to 3 bases, leaving 1 base not matched to a gene. Written as DNA, the CDR3 is TGTGCCAGCAGTTACTGGACTAGCGGGAGAACAGATACGCAGTATTTT. This encodes CASSYWTSGRTDTQYF.

V usage is TRBV2 and J usage is TRBJ2-2, with D possibly TRBD2 on 5 matching bases. This CDR3 is built from 13 residues. The V gene lost 6 bases and the J gene lost 4 bases, with 9 bases spanning the gap. The germline V gene has CDR1 SNHLY and CDR2 FYNNEI. CDR3 sequence (DNA): TGTGCCAGCAGCCCCGGAGGCACCGGGGAGCTGTTTTTT. It is translated as CASSPGGTGELFF. Based on the CDR3 plus reference TRBV2 and TRBJ2-2, the full variable domain is EPEVTQTPSHQVTQMGQEVILRCVPISNHLYFYWYRQILGQKVEFLVSFYNNEISEKSEIFDDQFSVERPDGSNFTLKIRSTKLEDSAMYFCASSPGGTGELFFGEGSRLTVL.

Only one count was recorded for this clone. This chain joins TRBV29-1 and TRBJ1-6; TRBD1 might be the D (5 bases). The CDR3 is 13 amino acids. Deletions cut 5 bases from V and 5 bases from J, with 10 bases between. In germline, CDR1 is SQVTM, CDR2 ANQGSEA. The CDR3 loop reads CSVRAGDNSPLHF. CDR3 DNA sequence: TGCAGCGTTAGGGCGGGGGATAATTCACCCCTCCACTTT.

The rearrangement uses TRBV7-2 and TRBJ1-1, with 7 bases lining up with TRBD1. Looked up from germline, CDR1 is SGHTA and CDR2 is FQGNSA. V lost 5 bases, J lost 0 bases, and 6 bases stayed unmatched. The CDR3 spans 15 residues. CDR3 DNA sequence: TGTGCCAGCAGCACGCCGACAGGGATGAACACTGAAGCTTTCTTT. Protein sequence: CASSTPTGMNTEAFF. The full variable domain, with the rest looked up from reference TRBV7-2 and TRBJ1-1, is GAGVSQSPSNKVTEKGKDVELRCDPISGHTALYWYRQSLGQGLEFLIYFQGNSAPDKSGLPSDRFSAERTGGSVSTLTIQRTQQEDSAVYLCASSTPTGMNTEAFFGQGTRLTVV.

The CDR3 is CASSLVRETQYF. The CDR3 nucleotides read TGTGCCAGCAGCTTAGTCCGGGAGACCCAGTACTTC. The rearrangement joins TRBV7-2 to TRBJ2-5; D uncertain. Trimming stripped 1 base from V and 5 bases from J, with 5 bases between. Germline CDR1 is SGHTA and CDR2 is FQGNSA. The CDR3 sequence is 12 residues long.

This clone was observed once. The chain joins TRBV5-1 to TRBJ2-5; TRBD2 aligns across 10 bases. The CDR3 is 17 amino acids. The germline CDR1 and CDR2 sequences are SGHRS and YFSETQ. V gave up 0 bases and J gave up 5 bases; unmatched junction bases: 10. The CDR3 here is CASSLAGLAGAQETQYF. CDR3 DNA: TGCGCCAGCAGCTTGGCCGGGCTAGCGGGAGCCCAGGAGACCCAGTACTTC.

This rearrangement joins TRBV18 to TRBJ1-2, with 7 nucleotides matching TRBD1. The CDR3 has 17 residues. The V gene end was trimmed by 0 bases and the J gene end by 1 base; junction bases not matched to a gene: 8. The germline V gene has CDR1 KGHSH and CDR2 LQKENI. The CDR3 DNA sequence: TGTGCCAGCTCACCACCGTCTAGGGGGCGACTTAACTATGGCTACACCTTC. Translation: CASSPPSRGRLNYGYTF.

This chain links TRBV11-1 with TRBJ2-7; the D gene is possibly TRBD1 (6 bases). V dropped 5 bases and J dropped 5 bases, with 13 bases sitting between them. The CDR3 contains 13 residues. In germline, CDR1 is SGHAT, CDR2 FQDESV (reference sequence). This CDR3 reads CASSAGQLNEQYF. CDR3 coding DNA: TGTGCCAGCAGCGCCGGACAGTTAAACGAGCAGTACTTC.